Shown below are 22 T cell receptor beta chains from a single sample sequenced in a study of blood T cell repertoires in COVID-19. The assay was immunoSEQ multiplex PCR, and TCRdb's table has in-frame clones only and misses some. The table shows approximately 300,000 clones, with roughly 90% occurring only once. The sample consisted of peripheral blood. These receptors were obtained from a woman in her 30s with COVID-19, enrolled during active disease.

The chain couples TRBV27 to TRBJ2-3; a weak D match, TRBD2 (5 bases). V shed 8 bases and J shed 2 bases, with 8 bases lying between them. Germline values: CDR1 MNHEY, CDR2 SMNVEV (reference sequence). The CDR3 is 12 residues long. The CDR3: CASVDFTDTQYF. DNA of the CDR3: TGTGCCAGCGTGGACTTCACAGATACGCAGTATTTT.

CDR3 nucleotide sequence: TGTGCCAGCAGCCATCGCTCCGGGGGAAGCTCCTACAATGAGCAGTTCTTC. Protein product: CASSHRSGGSSYNEQFF. V gene TRBV11-3 combines with J gene TRBJ2-1, with D possibly matching TRBD2 (6 bases). The CDR3 has 17 residues. V was clipped by 5 bases and J by 0 bases, with 17 bases between them. In germline, CDR1 is SGHNT, CDR2 YENEEA. Full variable domain (rest looked up from reference TRBV11-3 and TRBJ2-1): EAGVVQSPRYKIIEKKQPVAFWCNPISGHNTLYWYLQNLGQGPELLIRYENEEAVDDSQLPKDRFSAERLKGVDSTLKIQPAELGDSAVYLCASSHRSGGSSYNEQFFGPGTRLTVL.

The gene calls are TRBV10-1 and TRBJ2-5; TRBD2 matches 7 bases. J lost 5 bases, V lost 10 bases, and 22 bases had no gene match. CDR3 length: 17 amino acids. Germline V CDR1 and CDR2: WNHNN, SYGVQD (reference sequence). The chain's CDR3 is CAKETEGQKAGRETQYF. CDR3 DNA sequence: TGCGCCAAGGAAACTGAGGGCCAAAAAGCGGGGAGGGAGACCCAGTACTTC.

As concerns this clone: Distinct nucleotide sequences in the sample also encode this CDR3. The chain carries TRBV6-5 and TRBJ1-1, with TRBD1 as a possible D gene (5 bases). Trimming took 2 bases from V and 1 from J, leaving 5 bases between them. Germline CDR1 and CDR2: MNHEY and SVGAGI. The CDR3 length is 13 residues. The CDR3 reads CASSYRGNTEAFF. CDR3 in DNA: TGTGCCAGCAGTTACAGGGGGAACACTGAAGCTTTCTTT.

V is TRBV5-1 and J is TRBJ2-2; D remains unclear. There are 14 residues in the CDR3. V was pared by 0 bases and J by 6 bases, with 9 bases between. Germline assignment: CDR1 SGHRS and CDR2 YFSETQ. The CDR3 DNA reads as TGCGCCAGCAGCTTGGGGAGTCCACCCGGGGAGCTGTTTTTT. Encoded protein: CASSLGSPPGELFF.

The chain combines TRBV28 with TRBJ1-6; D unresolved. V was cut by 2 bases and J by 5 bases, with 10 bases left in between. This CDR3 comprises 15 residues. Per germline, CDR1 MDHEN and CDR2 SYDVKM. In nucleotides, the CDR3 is TGTGCCAGCAGTTTAATTTGGAGAGATAATTCACCCCTCCACTTT. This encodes CASSLIWRDNSPLHF.

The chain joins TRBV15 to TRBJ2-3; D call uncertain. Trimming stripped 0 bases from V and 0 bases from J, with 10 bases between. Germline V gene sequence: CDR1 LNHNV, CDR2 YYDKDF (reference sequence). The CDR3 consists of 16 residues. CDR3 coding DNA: TGTGCCACCAGCAGAGATGGGCAGTCTAGCACAGATACGCAGTATTTT. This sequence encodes CATSRDGQSSTDTQYF.

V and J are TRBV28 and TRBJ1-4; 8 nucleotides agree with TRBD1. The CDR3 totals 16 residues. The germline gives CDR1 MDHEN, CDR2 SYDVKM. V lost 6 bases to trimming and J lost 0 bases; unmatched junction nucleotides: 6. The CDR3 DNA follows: TGTGCCAGCAGCTCCGGACAGGGTGCAACTAATGAAAAACTGTTTTTT. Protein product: CASSSGQGATNEKLFF.

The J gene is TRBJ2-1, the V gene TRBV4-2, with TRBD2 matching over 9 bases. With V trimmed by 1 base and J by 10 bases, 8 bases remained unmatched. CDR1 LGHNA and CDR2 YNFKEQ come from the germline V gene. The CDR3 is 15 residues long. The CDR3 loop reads CASSQVSSGMREQFF. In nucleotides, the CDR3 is TGTGCCAGCAGCCAAGTCTCTAGCGGGATGAGGGAGCAGTTCTTC.

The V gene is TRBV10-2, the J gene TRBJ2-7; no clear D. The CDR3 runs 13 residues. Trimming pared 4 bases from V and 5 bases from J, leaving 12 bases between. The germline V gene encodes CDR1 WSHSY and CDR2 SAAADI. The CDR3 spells CASSGALLHEQYF. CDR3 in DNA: TGCGCCAGCAGTGGAGCATTACTCCACGAGCAGTACTTC.

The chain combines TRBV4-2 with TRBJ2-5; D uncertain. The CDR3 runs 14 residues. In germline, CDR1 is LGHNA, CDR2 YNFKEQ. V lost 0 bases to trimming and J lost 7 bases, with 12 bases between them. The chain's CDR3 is CASSQDSTTGTQYF. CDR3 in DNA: TGTGCCAGCAGCCAAGATAGTACCACGGGGACCCAGTACTTC.

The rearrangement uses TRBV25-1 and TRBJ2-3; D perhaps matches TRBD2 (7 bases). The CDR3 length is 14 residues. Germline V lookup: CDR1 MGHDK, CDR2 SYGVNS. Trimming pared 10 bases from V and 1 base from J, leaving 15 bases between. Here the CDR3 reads CAIGEGVGTDTQYF. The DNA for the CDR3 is TGTGCCATTGGGGAGGGGGTAGGCACAGATACGCAGTATTTT.

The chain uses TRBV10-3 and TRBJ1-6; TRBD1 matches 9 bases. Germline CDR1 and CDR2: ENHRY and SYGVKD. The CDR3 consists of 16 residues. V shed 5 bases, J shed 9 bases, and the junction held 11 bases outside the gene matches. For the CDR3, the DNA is TGTGCCATCAGTTCCCAGGGACAGGGTGAGAGTTCACCCCTCCACTTT. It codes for CAISSQGQGESSPLHF.

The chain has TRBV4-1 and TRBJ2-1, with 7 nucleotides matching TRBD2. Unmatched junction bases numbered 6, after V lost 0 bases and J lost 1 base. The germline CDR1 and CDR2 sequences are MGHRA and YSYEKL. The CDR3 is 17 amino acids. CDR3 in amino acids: CASSQEGTSASYNEQFF. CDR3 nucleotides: TGCGCCAGCAGCCAAGAGGGCACTAGCGCTTCCTACAATGAGCAGTTCTTC.

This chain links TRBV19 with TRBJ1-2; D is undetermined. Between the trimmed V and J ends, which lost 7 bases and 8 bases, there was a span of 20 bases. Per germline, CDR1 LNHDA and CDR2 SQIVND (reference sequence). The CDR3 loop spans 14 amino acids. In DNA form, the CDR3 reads TGTGCCAGTACCAACTCGGGAGGATCCCGGGGCTACACCTTC. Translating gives CASTNSGGSRGYTF.

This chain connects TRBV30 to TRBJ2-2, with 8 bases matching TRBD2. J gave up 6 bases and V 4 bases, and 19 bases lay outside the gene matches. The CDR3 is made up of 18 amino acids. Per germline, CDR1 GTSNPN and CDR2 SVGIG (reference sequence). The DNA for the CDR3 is TGTGCCTGGACAGGGACCCTCGGTGGAGCGGGAGTCCCCGGGGAGCTGTTTTTT. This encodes CAWTGTLGGAGVPGELFF. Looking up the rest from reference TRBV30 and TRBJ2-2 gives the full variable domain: SQTIHQWPATLVQPVGSPLSLECTVEGTSNPNLYWYRQAAGRGLQLLFYSVGIGQISSEVPQNLSASRPQDRQFILSSKKLLLSDSGFYLCAWTGTLGGAGVPGELFFGEGSRLTVL.

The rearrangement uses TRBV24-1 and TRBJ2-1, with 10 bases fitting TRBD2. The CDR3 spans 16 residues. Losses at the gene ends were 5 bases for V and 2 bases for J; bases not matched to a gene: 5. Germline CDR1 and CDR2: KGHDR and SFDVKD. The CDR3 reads CATSVTSGKAYNEQFF. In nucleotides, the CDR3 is TGTGCCACCAGTGTAACTAGCGGGAAGGCCTACAATGAGCAGTTCTTC.

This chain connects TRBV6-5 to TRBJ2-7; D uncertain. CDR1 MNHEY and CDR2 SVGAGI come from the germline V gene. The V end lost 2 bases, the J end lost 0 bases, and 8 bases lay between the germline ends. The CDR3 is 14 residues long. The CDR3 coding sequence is TGTGCCAGCAGTTACGGGCCTAACTCCTACGAGCAGTACTTC. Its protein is CASSYGPNSYEQYF.

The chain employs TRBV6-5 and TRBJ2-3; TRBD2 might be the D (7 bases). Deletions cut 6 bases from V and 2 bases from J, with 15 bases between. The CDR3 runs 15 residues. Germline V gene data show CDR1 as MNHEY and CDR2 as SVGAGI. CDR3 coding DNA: TGTGCCAGCAGCAAACTCGGGGGGCCCACAGATACGCAGTATTTT. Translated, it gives CASSKLGGPTDTQYF.

In DNA, the CDR3 is TGTGCCAGCAGTGAACTTAGCAGATCCAACTATGGCTACACCTTC. It is translated as CASSELSRSNYGYTF. The chain combines TRBV2 with TRBJ1-2; no reliable D call. CDR1 SNHLY and CDR2 FYNNEI come from the germline V gene. V lost 2 bases and J 2 bases, leaving 12 bases between the germline ends. This CDR3 spans 15 amino acids.

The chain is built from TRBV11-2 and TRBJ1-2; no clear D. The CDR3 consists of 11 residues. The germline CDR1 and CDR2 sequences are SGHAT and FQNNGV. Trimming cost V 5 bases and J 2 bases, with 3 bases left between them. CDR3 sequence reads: CASSQNYGYTF. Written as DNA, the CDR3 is TGTGCCAGCAGCCAGAACTATGGCTACACCTTC.

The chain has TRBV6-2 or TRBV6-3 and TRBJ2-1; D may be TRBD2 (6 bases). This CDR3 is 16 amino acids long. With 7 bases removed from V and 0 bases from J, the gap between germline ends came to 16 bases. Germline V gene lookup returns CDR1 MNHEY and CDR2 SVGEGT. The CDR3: CASTPLATSSYNEQFF. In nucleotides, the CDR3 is TGTGCCAGCACCCCCCTAGCGACCAGCTCCTACAATGAGCAGTTCTTC.